Sequencing of this T cell receptor (beta chain) was carried out in a study of technical replicates of blood from a few donors (dated by TCRdb to about 2017). Receptors were amplified or captured by the immunoSEQ multiplex PCR assay. Drawn from immuneACCESS, this table holds only the in-frame rearrangements with V and J called that TCRdb kept. Clones are partly lost; checked studies trace under half to an unresolved V gene and leave the rest unexplained. The sample table records roughly 90,000 clones; approximately 93% of these occur just once. About 0.25% of the sample rests with the top ten. With respect to this clone: It lacks a known antigen. The input lacks base qualities; no much larger clone sits a single base away.

The cysteine opens and the phenylalanine closes a CDR3 of 14 amino acids. The only DNA kept is the CDR3, 42 bases in frame from the first base. The V end loses 2 bases and the J end loses 2 bases, and a stretch of 10 bases separates them. Taken from the germline V gene (reference sequence), the CDR1 and CDR2 loops are LNHDA and SQIVND. The chain couples TRBV19 to TRBJ2-7; the D gene identity is not certain. What was sequenced was T cells isolated from PBMCs. This sequence originates from a human donor in good health. The CDR3 loop reads CASSIRGRTYEQYF. The bases are TGTGCCAGTAGTATACGCGGCAGAACCTACGAGCAGTACTTC.